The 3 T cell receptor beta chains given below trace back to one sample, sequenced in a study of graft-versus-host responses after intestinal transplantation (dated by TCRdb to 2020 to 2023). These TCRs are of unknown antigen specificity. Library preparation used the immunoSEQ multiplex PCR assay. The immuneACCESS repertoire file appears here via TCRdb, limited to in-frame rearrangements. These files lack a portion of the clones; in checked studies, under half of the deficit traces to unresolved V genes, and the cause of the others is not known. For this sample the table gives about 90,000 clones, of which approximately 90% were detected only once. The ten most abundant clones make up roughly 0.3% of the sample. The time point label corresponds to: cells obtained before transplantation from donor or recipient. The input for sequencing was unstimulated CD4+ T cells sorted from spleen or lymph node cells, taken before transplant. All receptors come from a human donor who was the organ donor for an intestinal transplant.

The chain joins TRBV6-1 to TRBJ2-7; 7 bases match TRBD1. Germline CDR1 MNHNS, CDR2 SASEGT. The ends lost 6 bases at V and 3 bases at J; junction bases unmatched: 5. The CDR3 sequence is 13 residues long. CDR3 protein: CASSRDRDYEQYF. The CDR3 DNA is TGTGCCAGCAGCAGGGACAGAGACTACGAGCAGTACTTC.

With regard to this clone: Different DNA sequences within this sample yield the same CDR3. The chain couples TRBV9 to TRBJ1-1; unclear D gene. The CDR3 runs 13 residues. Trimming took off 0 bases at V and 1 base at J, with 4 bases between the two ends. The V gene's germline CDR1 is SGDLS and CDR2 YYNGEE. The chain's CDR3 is CASSVAGNTEAFF. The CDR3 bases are TGTGCCAGCAGCGTAGCCGGGAACACTGAAGCTTTCTTT.

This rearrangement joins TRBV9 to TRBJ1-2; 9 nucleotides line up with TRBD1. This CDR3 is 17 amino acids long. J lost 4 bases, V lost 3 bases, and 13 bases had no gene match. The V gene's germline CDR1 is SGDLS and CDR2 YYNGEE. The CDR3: CASSAGQGKWGGYGYTF. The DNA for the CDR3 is TGTGCCAGCAGCGCTGGACAGGGGAAGTGGGGGGGCTATGGCTACACCTTC.